The TCR beta chain described here comes from a study of cytotoxic CD8 clonotypes in ibrutinib-treated CLL. For the study at large: Partial responses numbered some 24 and complete responses 2; after a median around 63 months, roughly 14 stayed remitted and about twelve progressed. Study-wide results and limits: T-cell clonality at baseline went above that of age-matched healthy donors and rose and fell with circulating CD8+ T-cell counts.

Depth targeted 1 in 200,000 to 1 in 1 million T cells, averaging 10x coverage per clonotype. Data came from immunoSEQ multiplex PCR; TCRdb stores just in-frame clones and leaves some out. In the table there are roughly 250,000 clones, about three quarters of which are singletons. Note on this clone: What it binds is unknown.

The TCR was taken from a human donor with chronic lymphocytic leukemia. Sequenced here: PBMCs, sampled after 24 months of ibrutinib treatment.

CDR3 in amino acids: CASSLVALDEQFF. Written as DNA, the CDR3 is TGTGCCAGCAGCTTAGTAGCGTTGGATGAGCAGTTCTTC. This chain connects TRBV7-3 to TRBJ2-1, with a weak D call TRBD2 (5 bases). Between the trimmed V and J ends, which lost 2 bases and 8 bases, there was a span of 10 bases. The CDR3 consists of 13 residues. Germline-derived CDR1 and CDR2 are SGHTA and FQGTGA. Based on the CDR3 plus reference TRBV7-3 and TRBJ2-1, the full variable domain is GAGVSQTPSNKVTEKGKYVELRCDPISGHTALYWYRQSLGQGPEFLIYFQGTGAADDSGLPNDRFFAVRPEGSVSTLKIQRTERGDSAVYLCASSLVALDEQFFGPGTRLTVL.